These 29 T cell receptor beta chains came from one sample sequenced in a study of CD8+CD57+ T cells in acquired aplastic anemia. By flow cytometry, patients selected for sequencing had shown an expansion of CD8+CD57+ cells. TCR beta VDJ and CDR3 were profiled, and genomic DNA was the template. TCRdb reprocessed the reads via MiXCR and lists one record per CDR3 protein. The sample lists around 200,000 distinct CDR3 sequences, about half seen once, with around 13% in the top ten. Sequenced material: sorted CD4+, CD8+, or CD8+CD57+ T cells (not recorded which) from PBMCs. The receptors derive from a human donor with aplastic anemia.

Many counts were recorded for this clonotype. V is TRBV9 and J is TRBJ2-4; 9 bases align to TRBD1. V shed 3 bases and J 7 bases; nucleotides not matched to a gene: 14. Germline loops: CDR1 SGDLS, CDR2 YYNGEE. This CDR3 contains 17 residues. This CDR3 is CASSASIPGQGRNIQYF. The CDR3 DNA is TGTGCCAGCAGCGCGAGCATACCGGGACAGGGTAGGAACATTCAGTACTTC.

The chain employs TRBV7-8 and TRBJ1-5; the D gene is possibly TRBD1 (6 bases). Germline lookup yields CDR1 SGHVS and CDR2 FQNEAQ. V lost 5 bases and J lost 4, with 15 bases in between. The CDR3 is 15 residues long. The CDR3, as DNA: TGTGCCAGCAGCGGGGGTGGGGGCCAAAATCAGCCCCAGCATTTT. This encodes CASSGGGGQNQPQHF.

This chain links TRBV5-1 with TRBJ2-3; TRBD2 matches 7 bases. CDR1 and CDR2 from the germline V gene are SGHRS and YFSETQ. J lost 5 bases, V lost 0 bases, and 0 bases had no gene match. This CDR3 is built from 13 residues. CDR3 DNA sequence: TGCGCCAGCAGCTTGGCTAGCGGAGATACGCAGTATTTT. Its protein product is CASSLASGDTQYF.

CDR3 in amino acids: CATRARGEGNTEAFF. The CDR3 DNA follows: TGTGCCACTAGGGCGAGAGGTGAGGGAAACACTGAAGCTTTCTTT. The V gene is TRBV19, the J gene TRBJ1-1; unclear D gene. This CDR3 region has 15 residues. Germline CDR1 and CDR2: LNHDA and SQIVND (reference sequence). The ends were cut back, 10 bases at V and 2 bases at J, with 20 bases in the middle.

The CDR3 nucleotides are TGCAGCGTAATAACTCAGGGGCCCTACGAGCAGTACTTC. Its protein is CSVITQGPYEQYF. This chain uses TRBV29-1 with TRBJ2-7; D is possibly TRBD1 (6 bases). This CDR3 region has 13 residues. V was cut by 6 bases and J by 2 bases, with 14 bases left in between. Germline assignment: CDR1 SQVTM and CDR2 ANQGSEA.

In its sample, this clonotype was seen once. This chain links TRBV20-1 with TRBJ2-7; weak D call: TRBD1 (5 bases). CDR3 length: 15 residues. V gave up 0 bases and J gave up 7 bases, with 19 bases separating them. Germline V gene sequence: CDR1 DFQATT, CDR2 SNEGSKA (reference sequence). CDR3 in amino acids: CSARDGAGSGSEQYF. CDR3 DNA: TGCAGTGCTAGAGATGGGGCAGGGTCAGGGTCGGAGCAGTACTTC.

The chain has TRBV29-1 and TRBJ2-1; possibly TRBD1 for D (5 bases). The ends were cut back, 4 bases at V and 9 bases at J, with 13 bases in the middle. Germline loops: CDR1 SQVTM, CDR2 ANQGSEA. The CDR3 is 12 amino acids. The CDR3 protein is CSVVGGAGEQFF. CDR3 in DNA: TGCAGCGTTGTAGGTGGGGCAGGTGAGCAGTTCTTC.

This sequence joins TRBV10-3 and TRBJ2-2; 12 bases are a match to TRBD2. The CDR3 extends over 16 amino acids. The germline V gene encodes CDR1 ENHRY and CDR2 SYGVKD. V was pared by 2 bases and J by 9 bases, with 7 bases of the junction left unmatched. CDR3 nucleotide sequence: TGTGCCATCAGTGAGCCTCCGACTAGCGGGAGCAGGGAGCTGTTTTTT. Translation: CAISEPPTSGSRELFF.

The CDR3 DNA is TGTGCCACCAGCAGGGGGACCAGGAGTTCACCCCTCCACTTT. It yields the protein CATSRGTRSSPLHF. The chain carries TRBV15 and TRBJ1-6; D might be TRBD1 (5 bases). The V gene's germline CDR1 is LNHNV and CDR2 YYDKDF (reference sequence). The CDR3 has 14 residues. V shed 3 bases and J shed 9 bases, with 12 bases lying between them.

This clonotype was observed a few times. This chain links TRBV24-1 with TRBJ2-2, with D hard to call. Germline V gene sequence: CDR1 KGHDR, CDR2 SFDVKD. V was shortened by 4 bases and J by 1 base, with 9 bases between the two germline ends. CDR3 size: 15 residues. The CDR3 DNA sequence: TGTGCCACCAGTGACTCCACAGTGAACACCGGGGAGCTGTTTTTT. Translation: CATSDSTVNTGELFF.

About this clonotype: This may come from a read error, since a much larger clone is one base off. The rearrangement joins TRBV7-9 to TRBJ1-4, with 7 bases matching TRBD1. The germline gives CDR1 SEHNR, CDR2 FQNEAQ (reference sequence). The CDR3 has 14 amino acids. The CDR3 region has the DNA TGTGCCAGCAGCTCGGGACAGACTAATGAAAAACCGTTTTTT. Residues: CASSSGQTNEKPFF.

This clonotype was recorded at least ten times. This chain uses TRBV2 with TRBJ1-1; 9 bases fit TRBD1. V gave up 6 bases and J gave up 4 bases; unmatched junction bases: 6. Germline CDR1 reads SNHLY; CDR2 reads FYNNEI. This CDR3 has 14 amino acids. CDR3 bases: TGTGCCAGCAGCTCGGGACAGGGTTTCACTGAAGCTTTCTTT. It translates to CASSSGQGFTEAFF.

This clonotype has a count of ten or more. V is TRBV9 and J is TRBJ1-6; D might be TRBD1 (5 bases). This CDR3 contains 15 residues. Germline V gene lookup returns CDR1 SGDLS and CDR2 YYNGEE. Trimming cost V 0 bases and J 6 bases, with 10 bases left between them. The CDR3 DNA reads as TGTGCCAGCAGCGTAGCCAGGGACCCTAATTCACCCCTCCACTTT. Amino acids: CASSVARDPNSPLHF.

Within the sample, this clonotype is medium-sized. CDR3 in amino acids: CASSLAGLYEQYF. DNA of the CDR3: TGTGCCAGCAGCTTAGCGGGACTTTACGAGCAGTACTTC. J is TRBJ2-7 and V is TRBV7-9, with D tentatively TRBD2 (6 bases). Trimming cost V 0 bases and J 4 bases, with 7 bases left between them. This CDR3 has 13 amino acids. Per germline, CDR1 SEHNR and CDR2 FQNEAQ (reference sequence).

This clonotype was detected many times. This chain connects TRBV7-6 to TRBJ1-2; TRBD1 aligns across 9 bases. With 5 bases clipped from V and 7 bases from J, the junction kept 17 bases outside the gene matches. This CDR3 is built from 17 residues. Per the germline V gene, CDR1 is SGHVS and CDR2 is FNYEAQ. The CDR3: CASSPRGTGFSIGGYTF. The CDR3 nucleotides read TGTGCCAGCAGCCCTCGCGGGACAGGGTTTAGCATCGGTGGCTACACCTTC.

The chain employs TRBV7-3 and TRBJ2-3; the D gene is possibly TRBD2 (6 bases). V was pared by 3 bases and J by 1 base, with 11 bases between. The germline V gene encodes CDR1 SGHTA and CDR2 FQGTGA. This CDR3 contains 15 residues. The CDR3 bases are TGTGCCAGCAGCTTCTGGGGGGAGGGCACAGATACGCAGTATTTT. Residues: CASSFWGEGTDTQYF.

This clonotype was found many times. The chain's CDR3 is CSANGDSKADTQYF. The CDR3 DNA follows: TGCAGTGCCAACGGAGACAGTAAGGCAGATACGCAGTATTTT. The genes are TRBV20-1 and TRBJ2-3; D is possibly TRBD1 (5 bases). The CDR3 sequence is 14 residues long. Germline V gene lookup returns CDR1 DFQATT and CDR2 SNEGSKA (reference sequence). V lost 6 bases and J 4 bases, leaving 17 bases between the germline ends.

A word on this clonotype: This CDR3 fails to terminate in the conserved phenylalanine or tryptophan, so it likely reflects a read error. The chain is built from TRBV11-1 and TRBJ1-6; D perhaps matches TRBD1 (6 bases). The V end lost 5 bases, the J end lost 4 bases, and 18 bases lay between the germline ends. The CDR3 sequence is 17 residues long. Germline loops: CDR1 SGHAT, CDR2 FQDESV (reference sequence). In DNA form, the CDR3 reads TGTGCCAGCAGCCCCGGACGGGGGCAAGGATATAATTCACCCCTCCACCTT. It codes for CASSPGRGQGYNSPLHL.

This clonotype was seen a handful of times. The chain uses TRBV15 and TRBJ1-1; D is undetermined. The germline V and J ends were trimmed by 0 bases and 7 bases, with 12 bases remaining between them. The CDR3 is made up of 14 amino acids. Germline values: CDR1 LNHNV, CDR2 YYDKDF (reference sequence). DNA for the CDR3: TGTGCCACCAGCAGAGATCCCTCAGTTGATGAAGCTTTCTTT. It codes for CATSRDPSVDEAFF.

The chain employs TRBV29-1 and TRBJ2-7; 8 bases are shared with TRBD2. The CDR3 totals 13 residues. From germline, CDR1 is SQVTM and CDR2 ANQGSEA. J lost 3 bases, V lost 3 bases, and 4 bases had no gene match. CDR3 loop: CSVDGGAGYEQYF. The CDR3, as DNA: TGCAGCGTTGACGGGGGGGCGGGCTACGAGCAGTACTTC.

This clonotype was seen many times. This chain joins TRBV5-1 and TRBJ2-1, with 7 bases fitting TRBD1. The CDR3 runs to 15 residues. Germline-derived CDR1 and CDR2 are SGHRS and YFSETQ. Trimming removed 7 bases from V and 6 bases from J; junction bases left unmatched: 13. CDR3: CASGPIDRVGNEQFF. DNA of the CDR3: TGCGCCAGCGGCCCAATCGACAGGGTCGGCAATGAGCAGTTCTTC.

The genes are TRBV27 and TRBJ2-3; D is perhaps TRBD2 (6 bases). The CDR3 extends over 18 amino acids. With 1 base removed from V and 0 bases from J, the gap between germline ends came to 17 bases. CDR1 MNHEY and CDR2 SMNVEV come from the germline V gene (reference sequence). This chain's CDR3 is CASSLFSSGGTSTDTQYF. CDR3 DNA sequence: TGTGCCAGCAGTTTATTCAGTTCCGGCGGGACTAGCACAGATACGCAGTATTTT.

The chain couples TRBV24-1 to TRBJ2-1; 14 bases map to TRBD2. Germline V gene sequence: CDR1 KGHDR, CDR2 SFDVKD. V shed 3 bases, J shed 5 bases, and the junction held 14 bases outside the gene matches. CDR3 length: 20 residues. The CDR3 DNA is TGTGCCACCAGTGATCTCCCCTCCGGGACTAGCGGGAGTTGGGACAATGAGCAGTTCTTC. Its translation is CATSDLPSGTSGSWDNEQFF.

The CDR3 here is CASSPRESYSNQPQHF. The CDR3 DNA reads TGTGCCAGCAGCCCCCGGGAATCATATAGCAATCAGCCCCAGCATTTT. The genes are TRBV6-1 and TRBJ1-5; D not resolved. The germline gives CDR1 MNHNS, CDR2 SASEGT. The V end was cut by 6 bases, the J end by 0 bases, with 15 bases between. The CDR3 runs 16 residues.

The rearrangement links TRBV7-8 to TRBJ1-1, with a weak D call TRBD1 (5 bases). Germline V gene data show CDR1 as SGHVS and CDR2 as FQNEAQ. CDR3 length: 12 residues. V lost 2 bases, J lost 6 bases, and 7 bases lay in between. The chain's CDR3 is CASSLTGAEAFF. The CDR3 coding sequence is TGTGCCAGCAGCTTAACAGGAGCTGAAGCTTTCTTT.

This clonotype was counted between two and nine times. The chain has TRBV15 and TRBJ1-2, with D perhaps matching TRBD1 (6 bases). Germline loops: CDR1 LNHNV, CDR2 YYDKDF (reference sequence). Trimming stripped 0 bases from V and 10 bases from J, with 18 bases between. The CDR3 contains 15 residues. The CDR3 loop is CATSREILMGGTYTF. The CDR3 DNA sequence: TGTGCCACCAGCAGAGAGATCCTGATGGGGGGCACCTACACCTTC.

There are a few counts of this clonotype. A much larger clone is a single base away; this may be a read error. The V and J genes are TRBV5-1 and TRBJ2-2, with 7 bases lining up with TRBD2. With 0 bases clipped from V and 4 bases from J, the junction kept 6 bases outside the gene matches. CDR1 and CDR2 (germline): SGHRS, YFSETQ. This CDR3 contains 16 residues. For the CDR3, the DNA is TGCGCCAGCAGCTTGGACCTAGCGGCGTTCACCGGGGAGCTGTTTTTT. It is translated as CASSLDLAAFTGELFF.

The gene calls are TRBV10-1 and TRBJ1-1; possibly TRBD1 for D (6 bases). The V end lost 6 bases, the J end lost 5 bases, and 16 bases lay between the germline ends. The length of the CDR3 is 14 residues. Germline values: CDR1 WNHNN, CDR2 SYGVQD (reference sequence). This CDR3 reads CASSRNRDGTEAFF. CDR3 coding DNA: TGCGCCAGCAGCAGAAACAGGGATGGGACTGAAGCTTTCTTT.

This clonotype was observed a handful of times. The chain uses TRBV15 and TRBJ1-5; the D gene is possibly TRBD1 (5 bases). This CDR3 region has 16 residues. Germline assignment: CDR1 LNHNV and CDR2 YYDKDF (reference sequence). V was cut by 3 bases and J by 1 base, with 13 bases left in between. The CDR3 DNA sequence: TGTGCCACCAGCAGGGATCCGGGGCAGAGCAATCAGCCCCAGCATTTT. It yields the protein CATSRDPGQSNQPQHF. The full variable domain, rest sourced from reference TRBV15 and TRBJ1-5, is DAMVIQNPRYQVTQFGKPVTLSCSQTLNHNVMYWYQQKSSQAPKLLFHYYDKDFNNEADTPDNFQSRRPNTSFCFLDIRSPGLGDTAMYLCATSRDPGQSNQPQHFGDGTRLSIL.